A single TCR beta chain is shown here with its context. Its antigen remains unidentified. A sample-barcoded 5' primer and a J-beta primer mix were used in a second PCR of roughly 7 to 11 cycles. Each of the cDNA molecules was tagged by a template-switch adaptor with 12 random nucleotides. Each sample provided no less than 2.5 million CDR3-containing paired-end reads. TCRdb re-derived calls from the 5' RACE reads in MiXCR, one entry per CDR3 protein. Of about 780,000 distinct CDR3 sequences in the sample, 55% to 65% are singletons; the top ten hold roughly 26%. The sample comes from a study of blood T cells in healthy people across ages. Researchers report isolating at least 7 million PBMCs per sample. The study, taken as a whole, reports: Naive T cell percentage and TCR beta diversity correlated strongly.

Germline-derived CDR1 and CDR2 are SQVTM and ANQGSEA. The CDR3 contains 13 residues. The gene calls are TRBV29-1 and TRBJ2-1; TRBD2 aligns across 8 bases. The J call is doubtful: the DNA matches TRBJ2-7 better. What was sequenced was blood. The TCR was taken from a man aged 25-45 years in good health. This CDR3 is CSVEPSGGREQYF. CDR3 coding DNA: TGCAGCGTCGAACCCTCGGGGGGGCGGGAGCAGTACTTC.